This paragraph reports one TCR beta chain. Its antigen remains unidentified. This entry is derived from a study of OX40 agonist ivuxolimab in advanced cancers. The overall study: With ivuxolimab, an agonistic anti-OX40 (CD134) antibody, patients were treated. With a range of roughly 20 to 80, age averaged approximately 64 years, and about 82% were male.

The V gene's germline CDR1 is MNHNS and CDR2 SASEGT. The CDR3 runs to 15 residues. V lost 4 bases, J lost 1 base, and 13 bases lay in between. The data were produced by immunoSEQ multiplex PCR, yet TCRdb's version contains in-frame clones alone and is incomplete. Here the sample spans tens of thousands of clones, 85% to 90% being singletons. Study-wide results and limits: At 0.1 to 3.0 mg/kg and by week 6, CD4+ and CD8+ T cells in the blood had expanded clonally. A proportion of nonresponders additionally exhibited low normalized T-cell clonal expansion.

This specimen was CD4+ or CD8+ T cells sorted from blood, taken in a trial of the OX40 agonist ivuxolimab. The chain uses TRBV6-1 and TRBJ2-5; D uncertain. This sequence was found in an adult with an advanced solid tumor such as melanoma, head and neck, liver or kidney cancer. This CDR3 reads CASSASRPPQETQYF. The CDR3 region has the DNA TGTGCCAGCAGTGCGTCCCGTCCCCCCCAAGAGACCCAGTACTTC.